These 29 T cell receptor beta chains share one sample of origin, sequenced in a study of blood T cells in healthy people across ages. A second PCR, run for about 6 to 11 cycles, used a sample-barcoded 5' primer plus a J-beta primer mix. MiXCR was run by TCRdb on the 5' RACE reads, yielding one entry per CDR3 protein. The table lists about 640,000 distinct CDR3 sequences, approximately 30% of them singletons. Sequencing used blood. These receptors all come from a woman at least 80 years old in good health.

This clonotype has ten or more counts. The chain uses TRBV15 and TRBJ1-2; 10 bases fit TRBD1. Germline assignment: CDR1 LNHNV and CDR2 YYDKDF (reference sequence). The CDR3 contains 15 residues. The trim removed 0 bases at V and 6 bases at J, leaving 4 bases unmatched. The CDR3 here is CATSRDDRGRDGYTF. DNA for the CDR3: TGTGCCACCAGCAGAGATGACAGGGGGCGGGATGGCTACACCTTC.

This clonotype showed up many times. V is TRBV20-1 and J is TRBJ2-3, with a possible D match to TRBD2 (7 bases). Germline V gene data show CDR1 as DFQATT and CDR2 as SNEGSKA (reference sequence). Trimming cost V 6 bases and J 5 bases, with 24 bases left between them. This CDR3 has 16 amino acids. The DNA for the CDR3 is TGCAGTGCCACCAAGGAGGGGGGGCGTGTCTTAGATACGCAGTATTTT. Protein sequence: CSATKEGGRVLDTQYF.

In this sample, this clonotype turned up many times. The rearrangement links TRBV15 to TRBJ2-3; D is uncertain. The germline V gene has CDR1 LNHNV and CDR2 YYDKDF (reference sequence). The CDR3 sequence is 13 residues long. Between the trimmed V and J ends, which lost 0 bases and 11 bases, there was a span of 12 bases. The CDR3 loop reads CATSRDLVPGQYF. DNA for the CDR3: TGTGCCACCAGCAGAGATCTCGTCCCTGGGCAGTATTTT.

CDR3 coding DNA: TGTGCCTGGGACAAAGGTGGCAGGGGGGGATCTGGGGCCAACGTCCTGACTTTC. Translating it yields CAWDKGGRGGSGANVLTF. The rearrangement uses TRBV30 and TRBJ2-6, with D perhaps given as TRBD1 or TRBD2 (7 bases each). V dropped 5 bases and J dropped 1 base, with 21 bases sitting between them. This CDR3 has 18 amino acids. In germline, CDR1 is GTSNPN, CDR2 SVGIG (reference sequence).

This clonotype appeared many times. CDR3 residues: CASSYGGRATQYF. CDR3 sequence (DNA): TGTGCCAGCAGTTACGGGGGCCGGGCGACCCAGTACTTC. V usage is TRBV6-2 or TRBV6-3 and J usage is TRBJ2-5; TRBD1 is a possible D gene (6 bases). Germline CDR1 reads MNHEY; CDR2 reads SVGEGT. The CDR3 extends over 13 amino acids. V gave up 2 bases and J gave up 7 bases, with 11 bases separating them.

This clonotype came up a few times. The V call is TRBV28, the J call TRBJ2-1; 9 bases agree with TRBD2. The ends lost 3 bases at V and 12 bases at J; junction bases unmatched: 9. The CDR3 runs to 14 residues. Germline CDR1 reads MDHEN; CDR2 reads SYDVKM. CDR3 loop: CASSFGGGASRQFF. The CDR3 bases are TGTGCCAGCAGTTTTGGCGGGGGGGCCTCACGGCAGTTCTTC.

In this sample, this clonotype turned up many times. The V gene is TRBV4-2, the J gene TRBJ2-3; 9 nucleotides line up with TRBD2. The CDR3 contains 20 residues. After removal of 0 bases from V and 1 base from J, the junction contained 14 bases not matched to a gene. Germline assignment: CDR1 LGHNA and CDR2 YNFKEQ. The CDR3 sequence: CASSQDTTGQRGVGTDTQYF. The CDR3, as DNA: TGTGCCAGCAGCCAAGATACCACGGGCCAGCGGGGGGTCGGCACAGATACGCAGTATTTT.

Many counts were recorded for this clonotype. The chain is built from TRBV27 and TRBJ2-7; 8 bases line up with TRBD1. CDR1 and CDR2 from the germline V gene are MNHEY and SMNVEV (reference sequence). The CDR3 has 15 amino acids. V shed 1 base, J shed 4 bases, and the junction held 6 bases outside the gene matches. The CDR3 protein is CASSLYQGATYEQYF. CDR3 in DNA: TGTGCCAGCAGTTTATACCAGGGGGCGACGTACGAGCAGTACTTC.

V and J are TRBV4-1 and TRBJ1-5, with TRBD1 as a possible D gene (5 bases). This CDR3 is built from 16 residues. V was shortened by 4 bases and J by 0 bases, with 13 bases between the two germline ends. From germline, CDR1 is MGHRA and CDR2 YSYEKL. CDR3 in DNA: TGCGCCAGCAGCCCGACGGGGACTGATAGCAATCAGCCCCAGCATTTT. This codes for CASSPTGTDSNQPQHF.

This clonotype was picked up many times. This chain connects TRBV10-3 to TRBJ2-4; D is possibly TRBD1 or TRBD2 (5 bases each). Germline values: CDR1 ENHRY, CDR2 SYGVKD. V gave up 6 bases and J gave up 2 bases, with 11 bases separating them. This CDR3 has 14 residues. CDR3 DNA sequence: TGTGCCATCAGGGGACCGGGGACCAAAAACATTCAGTACTTC. It specifies CAIRGPGTKNIQYF.

This clonotype occurred many times. This chain joins TRBV18 and TRBJ2-7, with TRBD2 matching over 10 bases. The CDR3 is 16 amino acids. Germline assignment: CDR1 KGHSH and CDR2 LQKENI. The V and J ends lost 6 bases and 3 bases, in that order; junction bases with no gene match: 11. The CDR3 region has the DNA TGTGCCAGCTCCCTTGGGCTAGCGGGGGAACGCTACGAGCAGTACTTC. Amino acid sequence: CASSLGLAGERYEQYF.

There are many counts of this clonotype. The rearrangement joins TRBV7-9 to TRBJ2-7; D not certain. This CDR3 contains 15 residues. The germline CDR1 and CDR2 sequences are SEHNR and FQNEAQ (reference sequence). Between the trimmed V and J ends, which lost 5 bases and 1 base, there was a span of 15 bases. CDR3 nucleotide sequence: TGTGCCAGCAGCGACTTCGGGTCGTCGTCCTACGAGCAGTACTTC. It is translated as CASSDFGSSSYEQYF.

This clonotype was recorded at least ten times. J is TRBJ1-5 and V is TRBV20-1, with D perhaps TRBD1 (5 bases). Germline CDR1 DFQATT, CDR2 SNEGSKA (reference sequence). The V and J ends lost 3 bases and 2 bases respectively, with 14 bases between them. CDR3 length: 15 residues. The CDR3 DNA sequence: TGCAGTGCTAGTGACAGTGACAGCCGCAATCAGCCCCAGCATTTT. It yields the protein CSASDSDSRNQPQHF.

This clonotype was found many times. V and J are TRBV6-6 and TRBJ2-5; possibly TRBD2 for D (5 bases). This CDR3 comprises 15 residues. From germline, CDR1 is MNHNY and CDR2 SVGAGI (reference sequence). V was clipped by 2 bases and J by 11 bases, with 21 bases between them. CDR3 nucleotides: TGTGCCAGCAGTTACCCGGCGGGTCAAGGATCATATCAGTACTTC. It codes for CASSYPAGQGSYQYF.

The gene calls are TRBV5-1 and TRBJ2-5; 12 nucleotides align to TRBD2. The CDR3 is 17 amino acids. V dropped 0 bases and J dropped 1; count of bases not matched to a gene: 4. CDR1 is SGHRS and CDR2 is YFSETQ in the germline V gene. CDR3 nucleotide sequence: TGCGCCAGCAGCTTGGGTGGACTAGCGGGGAGCCAAGAGACCCAGTACTTC. This translates into CASSLGGLAGSQETQYF.

The V and J genes are TRBV7-2 and TRBJ2-6, with D maybe TRBD1 (6 bases). Germline assignment: CDR1 SGHTA and CDR2 FQGNSA. The CDR3 runs 19 residues. V lost 3 bases to trimming and J lost 5 bases, with 23 bases between them. CDR3 region: CASSLSWGQGDLRANVLTF. As DNA, the CDR3 is TGTGCCAGCAGCTTGTCCTGGGGACAAGGGGATCTCCGGGCCAACGTCCTGACTTTC.

The table lists this clonotype with many counts. CDR3 coding DNA: TGCAGCGTTGTTAGAGGGGGGGGCAATGAGCAGTTCTTC. This codes for CSVVRGGGNEQFF. The V call is TRBV29-1, the J call TRBJ2-1, with D possibly being TRBD2 (7 bases). Germline V lookup: CDR1 SQVTM, CDR2 ANQGSEA. This CDR3 has 13 residues. The V end was cut by 4 bases, the J end by 6 bases, with 13 bases between.

This clonotype was observed at least ten times. The chain combines TRBV20-1 with TRBJ2-7; a possible D gene is TRBD2 (5 bases). V lost 6 bases and J lost 0, with 15 bases in between. There are 14 residues in the CDR3. CDR1 and CDR2 from the germline V gene are DFQATT and SNEGSKA (reference sequence). CDR3 coding DNA: TGCAGTGCCCCCCAAAGCGGCTCCTCCTACGAGCAGTACTTC. Protein sequence: CSAPQSGSSYEQYF.

This clonotype was detected only a few times. This chain joins TRBV25-1 and TRBJ1-4; no clear D gene. The CDR3 has 15 amino acids. Germline V gene sequence: CDR1 MGHDK, CDR2 SYGVNS. V lost 1 base, J lost 6 bases, and 12 bases lay in between. The CDR3 DNA reads as TGTGCCAGCAGTGAATGGAAGGGAGCCCATGAAAAACTGTTTTTT. This gives the protein CASSEWKGAHEKLFF.

This clonotype has just a few counts. V and J are TRBV5-1 and TRBJ2-3; tentatively, D is TRBD2 (7 bases). Germline V CDR1 and CDR2: SGHRS, YFSETQ. The CDR3 sequence is 16 residues long. V gave up 1 base and J gave up 3 bases, with 15 bases separating them. CDR3 protein: CASSLRAGARTDTQYF. The CDR3 coding sequence is TGCGCCAGCAGCTTGAGGGCGGGGGCCCGAACAGATACGCAGTATTTT.

This clonotype appeared a few times. The chain has TRBV20-1 and TRBJ1-5; 8 positions match TRBD1. The CDR3 is 14 residues long. Germline trimming cut 5 bases from V and 4 bases from J; bases unmatched to any gene: 7. Germline CDR1 DFQATT, CDR2 SNEGSKA (reference sequence). The CDR3 nucleotides read TGCAGTGCTGGGACGGACAGGGAGAATCAGCCCCAGCATTTT. This encodes CSAGTDRENQPQHF.

This CDR3 is CSALYRGTEVWETQYF. For the CDR3, the DNA is TGCAGTGCTCTCTATAGGGGGACGGAAGTTTGGGAGACCCAGTACTTC. The genes are TRBV20-1 and TRBJ2-5; D perhaps matches TRBD1 (6 bases). Germline CDR1 is DFQATT and CDR2 is SNEGSKA (reference sequence). CDR3 length equals 16 residues. V was trimmed by 5 bases and J by 5 bases, leaving 24 bases between them.

This clonotype was seen only a few times. A much larger clone differs by one base, so this may be a read error. The gene calls are TRBV7-9 and TRBJ2-6; the D gene is possibly TRBD1 (5 bases). The CDR3 extends over 16 amino acids. CDR1 and CDR2 (germline): SEHNR, FQNEAQ (reference sequence). CDR3 in amino acids: CASSSTDASGANVRTF. For the CDR3, the DNA is TGTGCCAGCAGCTCGACGGACGCATCTGGGGCCAACGTCCGGACTTTC.

This chain connects TRBV19 to TRBJ2-6, with 9 bases identical to TRBD1. This CDR3 is 16 amino acids long. Per germline, CDR1 LNHDA and CDR2 SQIVND (reference sequence). The V segment lost 10 bases and the J segment 0 bases; nucleotides outside the gene matches: 7. Here the CDR3 DNA reads TGTGCCACCAGGGACAGGGAGACCTCTGGGGCCAACGTCCTGACTTTC. This sequence encodes CATRDRETSGANVLTF.

In its sample, this clonotype was seen many times. The J gene is TRBJ2-3, the V gene TRBV9; 7 positions agree with TRBD2. The CDR3 has 15 amino acids. Trimming at V came to 0 bases and at J to 2 bases, leaving 3 bases not matched to a gene. Germline loops: CDR1 SGDLS, CDR2 YYNGEE. DNA of the CDR3: TGTGCCAGCAGCGTAGGGTGGGACTACACAGATACGCAGTATTTT. It is translated as CASSVGWDYTDTQYF.

The rearrangement uses TRBV29-1 and TRBJ2-1; no reliable D call. Germline values: CDR1 SQVTM, CDR2 ANQGSEA. V lost 4 bases to trimming and J lost 10 bases, with 11 bases between them. The CDR3 consists of 11 residues. CDR3 DNA sequence: TGCAGCGTTGCCAACTTCCCGGAGCAGTTCTTC. Translating it yields CSVANFPEQFF.

This clonotype was found a few times. The genes are TRBV18 and TRBJ1-2; 11 nucleotides line up with TRBD1. Per the germline V gene, CDR1 is KGHSH and CDR2 is LQKENI. V lost 3 bases and J lost 0; bases outside the gene matches: 6. The CDR3 spans 17 residues. The CDR3 sequence is CASSPGTGGGTNYGYTF. The CDR3 nucleotides read TGTGCCAGCTCACCTGGGACAGGGGGTGGAACTAACTATGGCTACACCTTC.

There are a few counts of this clonotype. The chain has TRBV2 and TRBJ2-1; perhaps TRBD1 as D (6 bases). The germline gives CDR1 SNHLY, CDR2 FYNNEI. The CDR3 has 16 amino acids. The V and J ends lost 7 bases and 13 bases respectively, with 29 bases between them. CDR3 in amino acids: CASKSRNRDDQETQFF. CDR3 sequence (DNA): TGTGCCAGCAAGAGTAGGAACAGGGACGACCAAGAGACCCAGTTCTTC.

This clonotype was counted at least ten times. CDR3 loop: CASSLVTSGGGGVGYTF. DNA of the CDR3: TGTGCCAGCAGTCTCGTCACAAGTGGGGGCGGAGGAGTTGGCTACACCTTC. The chain carries TRBV12-3 or TRBV12-4 and TRBJ1-2, with D perhaps matching TRBD1 (6 bases). This CDR3 has 17 amino acids. Trimming removed 5 bases from V and 7 bases from J, with 26 bases in between.